This T cell receptor beta chain is drawn from a study of T-cell reconstitution after alpha-beta-depleted transplantation in children. General observations from the study: Several hundred expanded graft clones reportedly supplied alpha-beta T cells about two months after transplant. The study traced high day-60 TCRbeta diversity in some patients to surviving recipient T cells and thymic progenitors. After one year, T-cell counts and TCRbeta diversity mostly came from new T cells.

This clonotype occurred a few times. Antigen specificity is unknown. CDR1 SGHRS and CDR2 YFSETQ come from the germline V gene. V was pared by 4 bases and J by 0 bases, with 16 bases of the junction left unmatched. This CDR3 spans 19 amino acids. Construction of the TCRbeta library involved unique molecular identifiers. TCRdb re-called the PCR reads with MiXCR, one entry per CDR3 protein. The sample consists of some 460,000 distinct CDR3 sequences, 15% to 20% of them appearing once. The clonotype originates from a boy under two years old who had a stem cell transplant for Wiskott-Aldrich syndrome, so the T cells may come from the graft donor. The chain has TRBV5-1 and TRBJ1-1; 9 nucleotides align to TRBD1. Specimen: PBMCs, mostly from graft donor cells, collected 360 days after TCRalphabeta/CD19-depleted stem cell transplant. The CDR3, as DNA: TGCGCCAGCAGCCTCTGGGGGACAGGGAATCGGCACATGAACACTGAAGCTTTCTTT. Amino acids: CASSLWGTGNRHMNTEAFF.